Below, one TCR beta chain is given with its context. TCRdb keeps only in-frame clones here, not all; method: immunoSEQ multiplex PCR. The sample consists of tens of thousands of clones, about 90% of them appearing once. The V end lost 6 bases, the J end lost 1 base, and 20 bases lay between the germline ends. The CDR3 contains 17 residues. In germline, CDR1 is LNHDA, CDR2 SQIVND (reference sequence). The data were taken from a study of OX40 agonist ivuxolimab in advanced cancers. The sequenced sample was CD4+ or CD8+ T cells sorted from blood, obtained in a trial of the OX40 agonist ivuxolimab. The chain couples TRBV19 to TRBJ2-3; D is uncertain. This receptor was taken from an adult with an advanced solid tumor such as melanoma, head and neck, liver or kidney cancer. The CDR3 nucleotides are TGTGCCAGTAGCCCAGTATTCAATTTAATAGGCACAGATACGCAGTATTTT. Its translation: CASSPVFNLIGTDTQYF.